Presented here are 21 T cell receptor beta chains from one specimen sequenced in a study of regulatory T cells in long-lasting Graves disease. To make TCR beta libraries, researchers used iRepertoire HTBI primers and Arm-PCR of CDR3 regions. Each CDR3 protein is one row after TCRdb ran MiXCR on the multiplex PCR reads. The repertoire holds about 430,000 distinct CDR3 sequences, with roughly a fifth as singletons. Sample time point: persistent/refractory GD, antithyroid drugs over 5 years with positive TRAb. Generation of the TCR library employed RNA extracted from PBMCs. Source: peripheral blood mononuclear cells (PBMCs), taken when the disease was refractory, from a patient treated with antithyroid drugs. These receptors came from a female donor with Graves disease.

With respect to this clonotype: This sequence may be a read error, since a much larger clone differs from it by one base. This chain joins TRBV5-1 and TRBJ2-7; the match to TRBD2 covers 15 bases. CDR3 length: 15 amino acids. The V gene end was trimmed by 4 bases and the J gene end by 7 bases; junction bases not matched to a gene: 6. Germline lookup yields CDR1 SGHRS and CDR2 YFSETQ. The CDR3 nucleotides read TGCGCCAGCAGCCCCCGGACTAGCGGGAGGGGAGAGCAGTACTTC. Residues: CASSPRTSGRGEQYF.

Comment on this clonotype: A read error may be the cause here, since a much bigger clone is one base away. The chain combines TRBV7-8 with TRBJ1-5; D is possibly TRBD1 (6 bases). The germline CDR1 and CDR2 sequences are SGHVS and FQNEAQ. This CDR3 has 14 amino acids. The CDR3 coding sequence is TGTGCCCGCAGCTTAGGAGGGGGGGATCAGCCCCAGCATTTT. It encodes CARSLGGGDQPQHF.

This clonotype turned up a few times. The chain uses TRBV9 and TRBJ2-2; 12 bases match TRBD2. V trimming: 2 bases; J trimming: 0 bases; junction bases outside the gene matches: 2. The CDR3 length is 17 residues. From germline, CDR1 is SGDLS and CDR2 YYNGEE. This CDR3 reads CASSVTSGRTNTGELFF. CDR3 in DNA: TGTGCCAGCAGCGTTACTAGCGGGAGGACGAACACCGGGGAGCTGTTTTTT.

Many counts were recorded for this clonotype. One end of the junction fails to match germline, which may point to a read error. This rearrangement joins TRBV28 to TRBJ1-2, with 7 bases matching TRBD1. CDR3 length: 10 amino acids. Looked up from germline, CDR1 is MDHEN and CDR2 is SYDVKM. Here the CDR3 reads CASSGGQELF. CDR3 nucleotide sequence: TGTGCCAGCAGCGGCGGACAGGAGCTCTTC.

The CDR3 sequence is CASSQDVLPLDEQFF. CDR3 sequence (DNA): TGTGCCAGCAGCCAAGACGTGCTACCTTTAGATGAGCAGTTCTTC. This chain joins TRBV3-1 and TRBJ2-1; D remains ambiguous. The CDR3 has 15 residues. Germline loops: CDR1 LGHDT, CDR2 YNNKEL (reference sequence). V lost 0 bases and J lost 8, with 14 bases in between.

This clonotype was recorded at least ten times. This chain links TRBV10-1 with TRBJ2-5; 10 bases are shared with TRBD1. CDR3 length: 16 amino acids. CDR1 and CDR2 from the germline V gene are WNHNN and SYGVQD (reference sequence). V trimming: 0 bases; J trimming: 4 bases; junction bases outside the gene matches: 5. The CDR3 DNA reads TGCGCCAGCAGTGAGTCTGGTAGGACAGGGGGAGAGACCCAGTACTTC. Translated, it gives CASSESGRTGGETQYF.

The chain uses TRBV4-1 and TRBJ2-1; TRBD2 agrees at 10 bases. The CDR3 is 17 amino acids. The V and J ends lost 0 bases and 2 bases, in that order; junction bases with no gene match: 4. Germline CDR1 and CDR2: MGHRA and YSYEKL. This chain's CDR3 is CASSQDGGLATYNEQFF. The CDR3 DNA reads TGCGCCAGCAGCCAAGATGGGGGACTAGCGACCTACAATGAGCAGTTCTTC.

This clonotype has a handful of counts. The gene calls are TRBV30 and TRBJ2-2, with 9 bases aligning to TRBD1. The CDR3 runs to 15 residues. Germline V gene lookup returns CDR1 GTSNPN and CDR2 SVGIG (reference sequence). V lost 7 bases, J lost 7 bases, and 13 bases stayed unmatched. CDR3 protein: CAYRKGDRDYGELFF. CDR3 sequence (DNA): TGTGCCTATCGGAAGGGGGACAGGGATTACGGGGAGCTGTTTTTT.

This sequence joins TRBV20-1 and TRBJ1-1; D call uncertain. V was pared by 3 bases and J by 1 base, with 3 bases between. CDR1 is DFQATT, CDR2 SNEGSKA, per germline (reference sequence). There are 11 residues in the CDR3. In DNA, the CDR3 is TGCAGTGCTAGTTGGAACACTGAAGCTTTCTTT. It is translated as CSASWNTEAFF.

The chain employs TRBV3-1 and TRBJ2-5, with TRBD2 matching over 12 bases. Losses at the gene ends were 1 base for V and 1 base for J; bases not matched to a gene: 4. The CDR3 runs to 17 residues. Germline V gives CDR1 LGHDT, CDR2 YNNKEL (reference sequence). The CDR3 region has the DNA TGTGCCAGCAGCCAAGGTCTAGCGGGAGGGCCCCAAGAGACCCAGTACTTC. Its protein is CASSQGLAGGPQETQYF.

About this clonotype itself: The junction shows a germline mismatch at one end, possibly a read error. The chain employs TRBV12-3 or TRBV12-4 and TRBJ1-4, with D perhaps matching TRBD1 (5 bases). The CDR3 covers 11 residues. The CDR3 loop is CASSLPGRSHF. The CDR3 DNA follows: TGTGCCAGCAGTTTGCCGGGACGGTCGCATTTT.

The V call is TRBV7-9, the J call TRBJ1-4; possible D gene TRBD1, 5 bases. Germline V CDR1 and CDR2: SEHNR, FQNEAQ (reference sequence). The CDR3 spans 16 residues. V shed 5 bases and J shed 5 bases, with 18 bases lying between them. CDR3 sequence: CASSPRGGDLNEKLFF. In DNA form, the CDR3 reads TGTGCCAGCAGCCCTAGGGGAGGGGACCTCAATGAAAAACTGTTTTTT.

At least ten counts were recorded for this clonotype. The chain couples TRBV27 to TRBJ1-5; 9 positions agree with TRBD1. Germline values: CDR1 MNHEY, CDR2 SMNVEV (reference sequence). The J segment lost 2 bases and the V segment lost 5 bases, leaving 4 bases of the junction unmatched. The CDR3 extends over 15 amino acids. The DNA for the CDR3 is TGTGCCAGCAGTATGACAGGGGGACGCAATCAGCCCCAGCATTTT. Translating gives CASSMTGGRNQPQHF.

This chain uses TRBV12-3 or TRBV12-4 with TRBJ2-7; 11 bases agree with TRBD1. The CDR3 has 12 amino acids. V dropped 5 bases and J dropped 10; count of bases not matched to a gene: 4. The CDR3 nucleotides read TGTGCCAGCAGTACCGGACAGGGGGCACAGTACTTC. Its translation is CASSTGQGAQYF.

This chain links TRBV28 with TRBJ2-3, with TRBD1 matching over 8 bases. The CDR3 has 14 amino acids. The V segment lost 6 bases and the J segment 4 bases; nucleotides outside the gene matches: 6. Germline-derived CDR1 and CDR2 are MDHEN and SYDVKM. This chain's CDR3 is CASRGGQGPDTQYF. CDR3 nucleotides: TGTGCCAGCAGGGGTGGACAGGGCCCAGATACGCAGTATTTT.

This chain uses TRBV11-2 with TRBJ2-2; possible D gene TRBD1, 6 bases. The CDR3 length is 17 residues. V shed 1 base and J shed 0 bases, with 12 bases lying between them. The V gene's germline CDR1 is SGHAT and CDR2 FQNNGV. CDR3 sequence (DNA): TGTGCCAGCAGCTTAGTAGGGGACACTACGAACACCGGGGAGCTGTTTTTT. Amino acids: CASSLVGDTTNTGELFF. Looking up the rest from reference TRBV11-2 and TRBJ2-2 gives the full variable domain: EAGVAQSPRYKIIEKRQSVAFWCNPISGHATLYWYQQILGQGPKLLIQFQNNGVVDDSQLPKDRFSAERLKGVDSTLKIQPAKLEDSAVYLCASSLVGDTTNTGELFFGEGSRLTVL.

This clonotype was observed many times. The chain uses TRBV20-1 and TRBJ2-5; no definite D call. Trimming cost V 6 bases and J 1 base, with 9 bases left between them. There are 12 residues in the CDR3. Germline values: CDR1 DFQATT, CDR2 SNEGSKA (reference sequence). The CDR3 nucleotides read TGCAGTGCCCAAACGGGCCAAGAGACCCAGTACTTC. Encoded protein: CSAQTGQETQYF.

This clonotype was observed many times. The chain is built from TRBV28 and TRBJ2-7; the D call may be TRBD1 or TRBD2 (5 bases each). V was shortened by 5 bases and J by 3 bases, with 23 bases between the two germline ends. The CDR3 is 17 residues long. Looked up from germline, CDR1 is MDHEN and CDR2 is SYDVKM. CDR3 loop: CASSKEGGPSTVYEQYF. The CDR3 DNA is TGTGCCAGCAGTAAAGAGGGCGGCCCCTCGACAGTCTACGAGCAGTACTTC.

This clonotype was counted only a few times. The chain carries TRBV7-9 and TRBJ2-2; 10 nucleotides align to TRBD1. CDR1 and CDR2 (germline): SEHNR, FQNEAQ (reference sequence). The CDR3 has 15 residues. Unmatched junction bases numbered 8, after V lost 10 bases and J lost 3 bases. The CDR3 loop is CATQDRGRDTGELFF. The DNA of the CDR3 is TGTGCCACCCAAGACAGGGGGCGCGACACCGGGGAGCTGTTTTTT.

This clonotype was recorded at least ten times. This chain connects TRBV2 to TRBJ2-6; no definite D call. The germline V gene encodes CDR1 SNHLY and CDR2 FYNNEI. The length of the CDR3 is 15 residues. V shed 6 bases and J shed 0 bases, with 9 bases lying between them. The CDR3 DNA sequence: TGTGCCAGCAGCTCTGACATCTCTGGGGCCAACGTCCTGACTTTC. Its protein is CASSSDISGANVLTF.

This clonotype occurred a few times. V usage is TRBV3-1 and J usage is TRBJ1-1; D gene uncertain. Germline CDR1 reads LGHDT; CDR2 reads YNNKEL (reference sequence). With 1 base removed from V and 8 bases from J, the gap between germline ends came to 11 bases. The CDR3 has 13 amino acids. For the CDR3, the DNA is TGTGCCAGCAGCCAAGTTGGCCGGGAGGAAGCTTTCTTT. Protein sequence: CASSQVGREEAFF.